This record covers a single T cell receptor (beta chain). Its antigen is undetermined. Looked up from germline, CDR1 is WNHNN and CDR2 is SYGVQD (reference sequence). The CDR3 covers 14 residues. With 3 bases removed from V and 0 bases from J, the gap between germline ends came to 8 bases. This sample is part of a study of T cell clonotyping in hematopoietic cell transplantation. Regarding the study as a whole: After transplant, recipient diversity fell while pathologically expanded clonotypes grew through day 180. Graft donor and pretransplant recipient Inverse Simpson Index values predicted broader posttransplant TCR diversity.

Using immunoSEQ multiplex PCR, the repertoire was profiled, and TCRdb retains in-frame clones only, with some absent. The sample lists under 30,000 clones, 92% occurring once. Material: PBMCs, obtained 100 days after allogeneic stem cell transplant. The sequence was obtained from a female patient aged 45-60 years who had an allogeneic stem cell transplant from a related donor, so the T cells may come from the graft donor. Some clones in this sample may be carry-over from other donors' samples. This chain joins TRBV10-1 and TRBJ1-1; D remains unclear. The CDR3 sequence: CASSEGRMNTEAFF. CDR3 in DNA: TGCGCCAGCAGTGAAGGGAGAATGAACACTGAAGCTTTCTTT.